These T cell receptor beta chains were read from a single sample in a study of technical replicates of blood from a few donors. Clones were read by immunoSEQ multiplex PCR, and TCRdb kept only the in-frame ones, dropping some. The sample records tens of thousands of clones, around nine tenths being singletons. The sample comprised PBMCs. The receptor set was obtained from a human donor in good health. Some clones in this sample may be carry-over from other donors' samples. Both conserved end residues are part of each CDR3. The D gene is left open where the match is weak. Clone size appears in some rows only: once, few, many, or a class for an expanded clone.

J gene | V gene | clone size | D gene | CDR3 protein | CDR3 DNA
TRBJ2-1 | TRBV25-1 | - | - | CASSVTGSSYNEQFF | TGTGCCAGCAGTGTAACAGGGAGCTCCTACAATGAGCAGTTCTTC
TRBJ1-2 | TRBV6-5 | once | - | CASSYLKTSPPYTF | TGTGCCAGCAGTTACCTGAAAACTTCTCCCCCCTACACCTTC
TRBJ2-5 | TRBV7-6 | - | - | CASSLFPVETQYF | TGTGCCAGCAGCTTATTTCCGGTGGAGACCCAGTACTTC
TRBJ1-2 | TRBV19 | few | TRBD1 | CASKNRGYGYTF | TGTGCCAGTAAAAACAGGGGCTATGGCTACACCTTC
TRBJ2-3 | TRBV7-3 | - | TRBD2 | CASSFSGGGDTQYF | TGTGCCAGCAGCTTTAGCGGGGGGGGAGATACGCAGTATTTT
TRBJ2-6 | TRBV6-6 | - | - | CASSYSISGANVLTF | TGTGCCAGCAGTTATAGTATCTCTGGGGCCAACGTCCTGACTTTC
TRBJ2-6 | TRBV6-6 | - | TRBD1 | CASQGAGANVLTF | TGTGCCAGTCAGGGGGCTGGGGCCAACGTCCTGACTTTC
TRBJ1-1 | TRBV5-6 | - | - | CASSFGQSYMNTEAFF | TGTGCCAGCAGCTTTGGACAAAGTTACATGAACACTGAAGCTTTCTTT
TRBJ2-1 | TRBV7-2 | - | TRBD2 | CASSLVGGSGRVRNNEQFF | TGTGCCAGCAGCTTAGTCGGCGGTAGCGGGAGGGTTAGGAACAATGAGCAGTTCTTC
TRBJ2-7 | TRBV25-1 | - | TRBD2 | CASSELAGSYEQYF | TGTGCCAGCAGTGAACTAGCGGGGTCCTACGAGCAGTACTTC
TRBJ1-1 | TRBV18 | once | - | CASSPPQAPGGAFF | TGTGCCAGCTCACCACCTCAGGCCCCCGGGGGAGCTTTCTTT
TRBJ2-5 | TRBV7-3 | - | TRBD1 | CASSLGSRGETQYF | TGTGCCAGCAGTCTAGGGTCCAGGGGGGAGACCCAGTACTTC
TRBJ1-2 | TRBV5-1 | - | - | CASSLSGGSSGYTF | TGCGCCAGCAGCCTCTCGGGGGGTTCTAGTGGCTACACCTTC
TRBJ2-4 | TRBV4-3 | - | TRBD1 | CASSQDVGTGKNIQYF | TGCGCCAGCAGCCAAGATGTTGGGACAGGGAAAAACATTCAGTACTTC
TRBJ2-4 | TRBV5-1 | - | - | CASSVGQSSFNIQYF | TGCGCCAGCAGCGTAGGACAGTCAAGCTTTAACATTCAGTACTTC
TRBJ2-7 | TRBV5-8 | - | TRBD1 | CASSGQGHSSYEQYF | TGTGCCAGCAGCGGACAGGGGCACTCCTCCTACGAGCAGTACTTC
TRBJ2-7 | TRBV7-2 | - | - | CASSFHQIQGLDEQYF | TGTGCCAGCAGCTTCCACCAGATCCAGGGGTTGGACGAGCAGTACTTC
TRBJ2-1 | TRBV12-5 | once | TRBD2 | CASGRSSGLAGPSSYNEQFF | TGTGCTAGTGGTCGCTCATCGGGACTAGCGGGGCCCAGCTCCTACAATGAGCAGTTCTTC
TRBJ1-1 | TRBV18 | - | - | CASSPTLGGVTEAFF | TGTGCCAGCTCACCCACCCTAGGGGGAGTCACTGAAGCTTTCTTT
TRBJ2-1 | TRBV19 | - | TRBD1 | CASEQAKDRDSYNEQFF | TGTGCCAGTGAACAAGCTAAAGACAGGGACTCCTACAATGAGCAGTTCTTC
TRBJ2-3 | TRBV30 | - | TRBD2 | CAQGLAGTDTQYF | TGTGCTCAGGGACTAGCAGGCACAGATACGCAGTATTTT
TRBJ1-4 | TRBV10-3 | - | - | CATGKLGGTEKLFF | TGTGCCACCGGCAAGCTGGGGGGTACTGAAAAACTGTTTTTT
TRBJ1-6 | TRBV14 | - | TRBD1 | CASSLGTANSPLHF | TGTGCCAGCAGCCTCGGGACAGCCAATTCACCCCTCCACTTT
TRBJ1-5 | TRBV7-2 | - | - | CASSSLLGRNQPQHF | TGTGCCAGCAGCTCCTTGCTCGGTCGCAATCAGCCCCAGCATTTT
TRBJ1-2 | TRBV7-2 | few | - | CASSLGNPSQGGYTF | TGTGCCAGCAGCTTAGGGAACCCAAGTCAGGGTGGCTACACCTTC
TRBJ2-5 | TRBV12-5 | few | - | CASGLPQGTQYF | TGTGCTAGTGGTTTGCCACAGGGAACTCAGTACTTC
TRBJ2-5 | TRBV7-8 | - | - | CASSFLASVETQYF | TGTGCCAGCAGCTTTTTGGCTAGCGTGGAGACCCAGTACTTC
TRBJ2-7 | TRBV4-1 | once | TRBD2 | CASSRRSGGGANEQYF | TGCGCCAGCAGCCGCCGCTCCGGCGGGGGGGCAAACGAGCAGTACTTC
TRBJ2-1 | TRBV30 | - | - | CAWSPKSNEQFF | TGTGCCTGGAGTCCTAAAAGCAATGAGCAGTTCTTC
TRBJ1-2 | TRBV27 | - | TRBD1 | CASMQAPGGYGYTF | TGTGCCAGCATGCAGGCCCCAGGGGGCTATGGCTACACCTTC
TRBJ2-7 | TRBV5-6 | - | TRBD1 | CASSLPGGISREQYF | TGTGCCAGCAGCTTGCCAGGGGGCATCTCACGGGAGCAGTACTTC
TRBJ1-3 | TRBV4-3 | - | TRBD1 | CASSPGPGQGSGNTIYF | TGCGCCAGCAGCCCTGGTCCGGGACAGGGTTCTGGAAACACCATATATTTT
TRBJ2-7 | TRBV5-4 | - | - | CASSYPAGDEQYF | TGTGCCAGCAGCTATCCAGCAGGGGACGAGCAGTACTTC
TRBJ1-4 | TRBV11-3 | - | TRBD1 | CASSIPLPGQGIATNEKLFF | TGTGCCAGCAGCATACCACTCCCGGGACAGGGAATTGCAACTAATGAAAAACTGTTTTTT
TRBJ2-1 | TRBV6-5 | - | - | CAARGRWGNEQFF | TGTGCAGCCAGGGGCAGGTGGGGGAATGAGCAGTTCTTC
TRBJ2-2 | TRBV7-3 | - | - | CASSLSQGAGELFF | TGTGCCAGCAGCTTATCCCAAGGAGCCGGGGAGCTGTTTTTT
TRBJ2-3 | TRBV6-5 | - | TRBD2 | CASSTPSGSTDTQYF | TGTGCCAGCAGTACCCCTAGCGGGAGCACAGATACGCAGTATTTT
TRBJ2-3 | TRBV7-3 | - | TRBD2 | CASSSGLAGGIDTQYF | TGTGCCAGCAGCTCAGGACTAGCGGGAGGTATAGATACGCAGTATTTT
TRBJ1-2 | TRBV4-3 | - | - | CASSQSNYGYTF | TGCGCCAGCAGCCAAAGCAACTATGGCTACACCTTC
TRBJ2-1 | TRBV11-3 | - | - | CASSRTVYNEQFF | TGTGCCAGCAGTCGGACAGTTTACAATGAGCAGTTCTTC
TRBJ2-1 | TRBV6-5 | - | TRBD2 | CASSYSRGGPPNEQFF | TGTGCCAGCAGTTACTCCCGCGGGGGGCCCCCCAATGAGCAGTTCTTC
TRBJ2-7 | TRBV4-3 | - | - | CASSQAIGSSYEQYF | TGCGCCAGCAGCCAAGCAATAGGGAGCTCCTACGAGCAGTACTTC